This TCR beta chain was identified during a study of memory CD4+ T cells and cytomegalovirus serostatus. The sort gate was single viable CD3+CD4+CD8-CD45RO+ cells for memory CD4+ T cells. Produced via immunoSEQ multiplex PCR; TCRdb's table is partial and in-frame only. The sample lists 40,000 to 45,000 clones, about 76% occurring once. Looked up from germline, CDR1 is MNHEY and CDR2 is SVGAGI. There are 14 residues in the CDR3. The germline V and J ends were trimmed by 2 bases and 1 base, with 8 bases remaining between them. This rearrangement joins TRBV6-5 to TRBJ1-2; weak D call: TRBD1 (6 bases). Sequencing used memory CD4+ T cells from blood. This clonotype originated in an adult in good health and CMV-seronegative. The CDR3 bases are TGTGCCAGCAGTTACGGGACATTTAACTATGGCTACACCTTC. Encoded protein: CASSYGTFNYGYTF.